This T cell receptor beta chain was observed in a study of cytomegalovirus exposure and HLA in healthy donors. The study ran its PCR with 60 Vbeta and 13 Jbeta primers. TCRdb's copy holds only in-frame clones and misses some; the assay was immunoSEQ multiplex PCR. The sample consists of about 86,000 clones, around 70% of them appearing once. All donors participated as healthy donors of bone marrow. The CDR3 is made up of 15 amino acids. J lost 7 bases, V lost 0 bases, and 6 bases had no gene match. Germline CDR1 MGHRA, CDR2 YSYEKL. Notes on the study in general: Some 16,000 TCR beta sequences were associated with HLA alleles at 0.05 false discovery rate in a later analysis.

On this clone itself: Its target is not known.

This clonotype was sampled from a man aged 60 to 69 in good health and CMV-seronegative. V gene TRBV4-1 combines with J gene TRBJ2-5; TRBD2 agrees at 9 bases. Sequencing was performed on PBMCs. CDR3 DNA sequence: TGCGCCAGCAGCCAAGATCTAGCGGGGACGGGGACCCAGTACTTC. Translating gives CASSQDLAGTGTQYF.